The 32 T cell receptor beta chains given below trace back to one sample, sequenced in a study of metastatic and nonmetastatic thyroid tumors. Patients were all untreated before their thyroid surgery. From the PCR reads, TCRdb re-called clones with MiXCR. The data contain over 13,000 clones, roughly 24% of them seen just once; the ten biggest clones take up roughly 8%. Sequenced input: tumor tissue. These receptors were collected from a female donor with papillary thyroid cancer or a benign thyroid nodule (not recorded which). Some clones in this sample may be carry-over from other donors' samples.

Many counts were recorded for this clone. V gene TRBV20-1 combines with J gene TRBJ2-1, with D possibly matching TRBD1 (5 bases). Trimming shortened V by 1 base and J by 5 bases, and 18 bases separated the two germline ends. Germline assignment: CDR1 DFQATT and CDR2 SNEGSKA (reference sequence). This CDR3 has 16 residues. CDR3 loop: CSARVQGGGVNNEQFF. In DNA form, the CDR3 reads TGCAGTGCTAGAGTTCAGGGTGGTGGTGTTAACAATGAGCAGTTCTTC.

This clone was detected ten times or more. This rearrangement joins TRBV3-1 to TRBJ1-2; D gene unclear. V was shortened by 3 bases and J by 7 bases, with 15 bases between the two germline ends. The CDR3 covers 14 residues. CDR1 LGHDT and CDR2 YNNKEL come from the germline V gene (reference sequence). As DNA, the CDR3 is TGTGCCAGCAGCCAGGCGGGAACCGAGAGTGGCTACACCTTC. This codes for CASSQAGTESGYTF.

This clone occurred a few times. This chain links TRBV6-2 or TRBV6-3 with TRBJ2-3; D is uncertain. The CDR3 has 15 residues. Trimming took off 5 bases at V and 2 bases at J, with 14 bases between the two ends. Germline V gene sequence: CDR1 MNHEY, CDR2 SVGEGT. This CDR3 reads CASSPTASYTDTQYF. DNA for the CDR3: TGTGCCAGCAGTCCGACGGCTAGTTACACAGATACGCAGTATTTT.

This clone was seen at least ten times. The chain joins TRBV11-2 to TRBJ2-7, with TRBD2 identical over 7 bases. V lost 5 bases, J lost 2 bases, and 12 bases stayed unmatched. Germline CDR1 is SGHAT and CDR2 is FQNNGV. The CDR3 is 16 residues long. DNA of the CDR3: TGTGCCAGCAGCGCCCGCCAGGCGGGAGTTCCCTACGAGCAGTACTTC. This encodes CASSARQAGVPYEQYF.

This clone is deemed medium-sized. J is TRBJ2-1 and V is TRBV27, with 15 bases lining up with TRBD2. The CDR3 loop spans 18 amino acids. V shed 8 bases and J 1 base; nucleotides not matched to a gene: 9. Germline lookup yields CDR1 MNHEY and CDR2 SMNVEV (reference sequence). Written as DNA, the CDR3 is TGTGCCAGCGGGAGGGGACTAGCGGGAGGACCATCCTACAATGAGCAGTTCTTC. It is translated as CASGRGLAGGPSYNEQFF.

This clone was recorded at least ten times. The CDR3 sequence: CASSFGSGSTDTQYF. The CDR3, as DNA: TGTGCCAGCAGCTTTGGTAGCGGGAGTACAGATACGCAGTATTTT. The rearrangement uses TRBV11-3 and TRBJ2-3; 9 bases agree with TRBD2. With 3 bases clipped from V and 3 bases from J, the junction kept 4 bases outside the gene matches. The CDR3 sequence is 15 residues long. Germline CDR1 and CDR2: SGHNT and YENEEA.

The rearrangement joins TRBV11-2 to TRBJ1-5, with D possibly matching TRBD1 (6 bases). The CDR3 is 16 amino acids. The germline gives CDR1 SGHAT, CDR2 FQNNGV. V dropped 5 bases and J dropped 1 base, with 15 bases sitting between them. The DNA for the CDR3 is TGTGCCAGCAGCCACGGGGGCGGGGACAGCAATCAGCCCCAGCATTTT. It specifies CASSHGGGDSNQPQHF. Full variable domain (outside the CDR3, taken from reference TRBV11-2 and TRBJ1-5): EAGVAQSPRYKIIEKRQSVAFWCNPISGHATLYWYQQILGQGPKLLIQFQNNGVVDDSQLPKDRFSAERLKGVDSTLKIQPAKLEDSAVYLCASSHGGGDSNQPQHFGDGTRLSIL.

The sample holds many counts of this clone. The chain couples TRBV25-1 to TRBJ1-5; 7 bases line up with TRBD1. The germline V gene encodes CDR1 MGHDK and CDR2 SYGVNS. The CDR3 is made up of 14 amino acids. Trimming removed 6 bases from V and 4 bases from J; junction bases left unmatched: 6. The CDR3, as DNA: TGTGCCAGCAGAGAGACAGGGCAGAATCAGCCCCAGCATTTT. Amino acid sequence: CASRETGQNQPQHF.

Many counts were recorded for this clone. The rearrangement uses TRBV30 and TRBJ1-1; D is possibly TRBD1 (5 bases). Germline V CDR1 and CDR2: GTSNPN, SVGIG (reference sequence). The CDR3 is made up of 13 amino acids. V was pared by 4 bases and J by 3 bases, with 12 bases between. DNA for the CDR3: TGTGCCTGGATGTTGACAGTGGACACTGAAGCTTTCTTT. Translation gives CAWMLTVDTEAFF. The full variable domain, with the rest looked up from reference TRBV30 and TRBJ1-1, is SQTIHQWPATLVQPVGSPLSLECTVEGTSNPNLYWYRQAAGRGLQLLFYSVGIGQISSEVPQNLSASRPQDRQFILSSKKLLLSDSGFYLCAWMLTVDTEAFFGQGTRLTVV.

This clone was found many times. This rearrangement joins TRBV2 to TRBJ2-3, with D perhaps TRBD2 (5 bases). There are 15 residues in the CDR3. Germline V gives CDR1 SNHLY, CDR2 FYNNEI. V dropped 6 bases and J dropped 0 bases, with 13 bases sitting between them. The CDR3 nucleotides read TGTGCCAGCAGACCGAGGGATCAGAGCACAGATACGCAGTATTTT. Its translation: CASRPRDQSTDTQYF.

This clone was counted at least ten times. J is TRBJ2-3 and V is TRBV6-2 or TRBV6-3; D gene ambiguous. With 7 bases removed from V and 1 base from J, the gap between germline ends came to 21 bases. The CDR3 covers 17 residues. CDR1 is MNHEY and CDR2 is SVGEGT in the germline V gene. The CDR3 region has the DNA TGTGCCAGCACCACCTATTGGTTTGGTCTGGGCACAGATACGCAGTATTTT. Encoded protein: CASTTYWFGLGTDTQYF.

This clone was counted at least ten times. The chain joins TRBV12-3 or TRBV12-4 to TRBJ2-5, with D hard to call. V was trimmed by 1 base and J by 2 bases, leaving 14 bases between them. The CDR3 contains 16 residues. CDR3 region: CASSLGQRARQETQYF. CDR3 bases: TGTGCCAGCAGTTTAGGGCAAAGAGCAAGGCAAGAGACCCAGTACTTC.

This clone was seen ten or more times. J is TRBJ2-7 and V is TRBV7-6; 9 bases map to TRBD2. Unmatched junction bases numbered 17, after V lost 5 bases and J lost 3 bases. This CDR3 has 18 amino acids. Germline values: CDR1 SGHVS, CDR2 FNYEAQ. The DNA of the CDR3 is TGTGCCAGCAGCCCGGCCCTAGCGGGATCTGCGCTTTACTACGAGCAGTACTTC. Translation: CASSPALAGSALYYEQYF. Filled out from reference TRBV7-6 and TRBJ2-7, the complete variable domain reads GAGVSQSPRYKVTKRGQDVALRCDPISGHVSLYWYRQALGQGPEFLTYFNYEAQQDKSGLPNDRFSAERPEGSISTLTIQRTEQRDSAMYRCASSPALAGSALYYEQYFGPGTRLTVT.

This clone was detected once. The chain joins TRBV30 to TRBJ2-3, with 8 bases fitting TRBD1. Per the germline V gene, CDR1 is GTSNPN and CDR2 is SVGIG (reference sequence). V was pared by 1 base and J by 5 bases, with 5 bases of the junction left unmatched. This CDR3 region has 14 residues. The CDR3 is CAWSAGGGEDTQYF. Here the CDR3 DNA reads TGTGCCTGGAGTGCAGGGGGCGGCGAAGATACGCAGTATTTT.

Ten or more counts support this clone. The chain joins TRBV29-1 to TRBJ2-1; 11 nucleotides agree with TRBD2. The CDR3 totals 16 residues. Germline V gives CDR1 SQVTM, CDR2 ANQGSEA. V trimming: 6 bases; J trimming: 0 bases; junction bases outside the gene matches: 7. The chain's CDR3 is CSVGTSGSISYNEQFF. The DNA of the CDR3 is TGCAGCGTCGGGACTAGCGGATCTATCTCCTACAATGAGCAGTTCTTC.

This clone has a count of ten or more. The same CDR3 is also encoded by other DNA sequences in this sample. The CDR3 loop reads CASSRGTEETQYF. CDR3 coding DNA: TGTGCCAGCAGCCGCGGGACGGAAGAGACCCAGTACTTC. The chain employs TRBV7-2 and TRBJ2-5, with D perhaps matching TRBD2 (6 bases). The CDR3 is made up of 13 amino acids. The germline V gene encodes CDR1 SGHTA and CDR2 FQGNSA. The germline V and J ends were trimmed by 5 bases and 3 bases, with 10 bases remaining between them.

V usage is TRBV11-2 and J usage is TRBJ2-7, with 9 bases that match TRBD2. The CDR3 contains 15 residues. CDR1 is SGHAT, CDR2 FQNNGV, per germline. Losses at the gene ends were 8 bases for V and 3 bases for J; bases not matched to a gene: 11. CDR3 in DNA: TGTGCCAGCCTCTCCCTGGGTAGCGGGAGCTACGAGCAGTACTTC. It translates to CASLSLGSGSYEQYF.

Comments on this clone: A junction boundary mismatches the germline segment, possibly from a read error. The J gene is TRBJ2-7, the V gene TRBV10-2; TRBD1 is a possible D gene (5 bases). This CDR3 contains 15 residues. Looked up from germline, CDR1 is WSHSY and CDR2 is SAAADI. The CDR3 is CSSRPQCLGVYEQYF. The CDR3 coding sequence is TGCTCCAGCAGGCCTCAGTGTTTAGGGGTCTACGAGCAGTACTTC.

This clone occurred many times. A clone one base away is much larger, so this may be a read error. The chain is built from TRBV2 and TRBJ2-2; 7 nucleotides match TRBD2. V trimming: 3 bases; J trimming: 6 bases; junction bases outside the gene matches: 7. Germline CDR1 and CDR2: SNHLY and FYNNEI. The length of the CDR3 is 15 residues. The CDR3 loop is CASSELGAGPGELFF. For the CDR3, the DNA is TGTGCCAGCAGTGAGTTGGGAGCGGGACCCGGGGAGCTGTTTTTT.

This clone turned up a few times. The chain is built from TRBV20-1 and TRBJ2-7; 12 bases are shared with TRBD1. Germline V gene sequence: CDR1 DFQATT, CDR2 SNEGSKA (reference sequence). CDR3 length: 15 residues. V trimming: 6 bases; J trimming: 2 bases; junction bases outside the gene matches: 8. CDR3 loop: CSAPPGTGGAYEQYF. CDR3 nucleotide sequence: TGCAGTGCGCCTCCCGGGACAGGGGGCGCCTACGAGCAGTACTTC.

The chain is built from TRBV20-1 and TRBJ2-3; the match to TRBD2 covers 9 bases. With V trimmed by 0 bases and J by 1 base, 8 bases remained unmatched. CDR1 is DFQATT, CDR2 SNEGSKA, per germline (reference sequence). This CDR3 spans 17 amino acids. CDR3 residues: CSARDPSGKEGTDTQYF. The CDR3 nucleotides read TGCAGTGCTAGAGATCCTAGCGGGAAGGAGGGCACAGATACGCAGTATTTT.

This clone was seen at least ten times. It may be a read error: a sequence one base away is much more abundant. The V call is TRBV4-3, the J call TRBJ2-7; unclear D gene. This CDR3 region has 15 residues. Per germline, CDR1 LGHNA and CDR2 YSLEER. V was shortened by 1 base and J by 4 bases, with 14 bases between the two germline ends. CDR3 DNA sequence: TGCGCCAGCAGCCAAGTTCTATCACCGGTATACGAGCAGTACTTC. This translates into CASSQVLSPVYEQYF.

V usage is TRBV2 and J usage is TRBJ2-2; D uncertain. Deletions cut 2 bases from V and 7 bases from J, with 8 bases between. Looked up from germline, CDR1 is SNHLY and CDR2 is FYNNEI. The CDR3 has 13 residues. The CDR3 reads CASSELEVGELFF. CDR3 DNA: TGTGCCAGCAGTGAACTAGAGGTCGGGGAGCTGTTTTTT.

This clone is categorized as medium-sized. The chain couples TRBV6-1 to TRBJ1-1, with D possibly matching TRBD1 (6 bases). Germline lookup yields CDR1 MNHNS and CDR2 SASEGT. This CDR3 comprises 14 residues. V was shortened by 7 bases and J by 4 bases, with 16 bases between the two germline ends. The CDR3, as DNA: TGTGCCAGCACCCCCTACAGGGAAGCCACTGAAGCTTTCTTT. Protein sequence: CASTPYREATEAFF.

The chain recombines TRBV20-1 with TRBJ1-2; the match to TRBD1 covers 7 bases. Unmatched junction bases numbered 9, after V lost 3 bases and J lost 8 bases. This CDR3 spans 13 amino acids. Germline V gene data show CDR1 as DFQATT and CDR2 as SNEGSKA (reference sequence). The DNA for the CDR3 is TGCAGTGCTAGCCCTTTGACAGGGTACGGCTACACCTTC. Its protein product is CSASPLTGYGYTF.

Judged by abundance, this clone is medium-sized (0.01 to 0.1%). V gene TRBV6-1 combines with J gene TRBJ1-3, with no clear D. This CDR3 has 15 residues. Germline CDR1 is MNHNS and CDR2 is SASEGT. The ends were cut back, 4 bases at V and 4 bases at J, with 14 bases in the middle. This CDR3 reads CASSGQRSAGNTIYF. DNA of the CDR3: TGTGCCAGCAGTGGTCAGAGGAGCGCCGGAAACACCATATATTTT.

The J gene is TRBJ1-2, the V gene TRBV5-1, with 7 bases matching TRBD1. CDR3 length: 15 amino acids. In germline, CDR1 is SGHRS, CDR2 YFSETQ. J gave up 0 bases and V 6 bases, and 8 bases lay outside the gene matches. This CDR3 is CASTSAQGANYGYTF. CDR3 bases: TGCGCCAGCACCTCCGCCCAGGGGGCTAACTATGGCTACACCTTC.

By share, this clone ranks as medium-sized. CDR3 coding DNA: TGCGCCAGCAGCTTGGAGGGAGGCGGGGAGCTGTTTTTT. It encodes CASSLEGGGELFF. V usage is TRBV5-1 and J usage is TRBJ2-2; possibly TRBD2 for D (6 bases). Germline lookup yields CDR1 SGHRS and CDR2 YFSETQ. The V end was cut by 0 bases, the J end by 7 bases, with 7 bases between. The CDR3 consists of 13 residues.

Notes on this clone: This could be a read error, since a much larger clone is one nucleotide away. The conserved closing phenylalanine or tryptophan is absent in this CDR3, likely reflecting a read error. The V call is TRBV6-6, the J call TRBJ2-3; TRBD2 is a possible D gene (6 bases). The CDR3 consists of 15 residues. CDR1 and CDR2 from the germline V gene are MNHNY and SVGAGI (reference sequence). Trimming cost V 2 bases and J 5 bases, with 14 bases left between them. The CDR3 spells CASSYDGGRGDTQYS. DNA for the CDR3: TGTGCCAGCAGTTACGACGGGGGTCGGGGAGATACGCAGTATTCT.

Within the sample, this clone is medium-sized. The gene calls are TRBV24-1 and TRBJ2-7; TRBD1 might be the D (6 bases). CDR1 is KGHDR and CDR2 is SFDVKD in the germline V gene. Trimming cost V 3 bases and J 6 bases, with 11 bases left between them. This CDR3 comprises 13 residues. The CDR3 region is CATSDRTGLEQYF. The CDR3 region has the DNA TGTGCCACCAGTGATCGAACAGGGCTCGAGCAGTACTTC.

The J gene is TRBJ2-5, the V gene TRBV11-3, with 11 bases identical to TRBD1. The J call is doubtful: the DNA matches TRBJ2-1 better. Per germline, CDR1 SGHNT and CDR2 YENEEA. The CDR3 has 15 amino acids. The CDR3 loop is CASSPGQGGGNEQFF. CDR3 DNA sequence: TGTGCCAGCAGCCCGGGACAGGGGGGAGGCAATGAGCAGTTCTTC.

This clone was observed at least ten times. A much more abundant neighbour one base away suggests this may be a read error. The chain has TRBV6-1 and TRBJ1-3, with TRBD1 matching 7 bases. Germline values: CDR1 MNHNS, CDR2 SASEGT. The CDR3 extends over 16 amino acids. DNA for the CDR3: TGTGGCAGCAGTGCTTCGGCAGCCAGGGGGGGAAACACCATATATTTT. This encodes CGSSASAARGGNTIYF.